This T cell receptor beta chain was captured in a study of T-cell reconstitution after alpha-beta-depleted transplantation in children. Study-level results: In some patients, recipient T cells and intrathymic progenitors surviving conditioning explained high day-60 diversity. In patients about two months after transplant, alpha-beta T cells reportedly arose from several hundred expanded graft clones.

As for this clonotype: Its antigen is unknown.

Preparation of the TCRbeta library was carried out with unique molecular identifiers. TCRdb re-called the PCR reads through MiXCR, storing one row per CDR3 protein. The sample has under 750,000 distinct CDR3 sequences, 23% seen once. Sequencing used PBMCs, mostly from graft donor cells, obtained 360 days after TCRalphabeta/CD19-depleted stem cell transplant. The receptor's source is a boy under two years old who had a stem cell transplant for acute myeloid leukemia, so the T cells may come from the graft donor.

In DNA, the CDR3 is TGTGCCAGCAGCCTTGACAGCTTAAGGGTCTCCGAGCAGTACTTC. Translating it yields CASSLDSLRVSEQYF. This rearrangement joins TRBV7-2 to TRBJ2-7; D perhaps matches TRBD1 (5 bases). Deletions cut 5 bases from V and 6 bases from J, with 20 bases between. The CDR3 is made up of 15 amino acids. Germline values: CDR1 SGHTA, CDR2 FQGNSA.